Each of the 26 T cell receptor beta chains below was sequenced from the same sample in a study of CD8 T cells in Susac syndrome. RNA, at about 0.5 to 1 ug, was reverse transcribed with random hexamers. TCRdb reanalysed the immunoSEQ multiplex PCR reads using MiXCR and keeps one entry per CDR3 protein. The data hold about 140,000 distinct CDR3 sequences, with about 95% observed a single time. Sequencing was done on a sample of CD4+ T cells from PBMCs. These receptors were taken from a human donor with Susac syndrome.

The chain links TRBV4-1 to TRBJ1-5; weak D call: TRBD1 (5 bases). Trimming took 5 bases from V and 6 from J, leaving 26 bases between them. Per germline, CDR1 MGHRA and CDR2 YSYEKL. This CDR3 has 18 residues. CDR3 sequence: CASSSLPLGAKGPQPQHF. Here the CDR3 DNA reads TGCGCCAGCAGCTCTCTACCTCTCGGGGCAAAAGGTCCTCAGCCCCAGCATTTT.

The gene calls are TRBV2 and TRBJ2-1; D remains ambiguous. The V gene's germline CDR1 is SNHLY and CDR2 FYNNEI. V lost 6 bases, J lost 2 bases, and 11 bases lay in between. This CDR3 region has 14 residues. CDR3 residues: CASSASVAYNEQFF. DNA for the CDR3: TGTGCCAGCAGCGCGTCGGTGGCCTACAATGAGCAGTTCTTC.

The genes are TRBV19 and TRBJ2-6; D gene uncertain. The V and J ends lost 0 bases and 0 bases respectively, with 9 bases between them. The CDR3 has 17 amino acids. The germline CDR1 and CDR2 sequences are LNHDA and SQIVND (reference sequence). The CDR3 region is CASSIELASSGANVLTF. The DNA of the CDR3 is TGTGCCAGTAGTATAGAGCTTGCGAGCTCTGGGGCCAACGTCCTGACTTTC.

This chain connects TRBV27 to TRBJ2-7, with 9 bases lining up with TRBD1. CDR1 MNHEY and CDR2 SMNVEV come from the germline V gene (reference sequence). The V and J ends lost 6 bases and 2 bases, in that order; junction bases with no gene match: 5. The CDR3 length is 14 residues. CDR3 sequence (DNA): TGTGCCAGCAGAATGACAGGGGGTACCTACGAGCAGTACTTC. Translated: CASRMTGGTYEQYF.

The chain has TRBV10-3 and TRBJ1-5, with no clear D. The CDR3 consists of 18 residues. Trimming took 0 bases from V and 5 from J, leaving 20 bases between them. Germline V lookup: CDR1 ENHRY, CDR2 SYGVKD. The CDR3 coding sequence is TGTGCCATCAGTGAGTCGGTCCCCAACTCTGGTGGGTATCAGCCCCAGCATTTT. Translation: CAISESVPNSGGYQPQHF.

This clonotype was detected only once. This chain connects TRBV20-1 to TRBJ2-5; possible D gene TRBD2, 5 bases. Trimming pared 4 bases from V and 2 bases from J, leaving 8 bases between. Germline assignment: CDR1 DFQATT and CDR2 SNEGSKA (reference sequence). This CDR3 region has 12 residues. CDR3 residues: CSAKPGQETQYF. The DNA of the CDR3 is TGCAGTGCTAAACCGGGACAAGAGACCCAGTACTTC.

This chain uses TRBV10-3 with TRBJ2-1; TRBD2 might be the D (6 bases). The ends were cut back, 6 bases at V and 9 bases at J, with 15 bases in the middle. This CDR3 region has 13 residues. Germline assignment: CDR1 ENHRY and CDR2 SYGVKD. The CDR3 nucleotides are TGTGCCATCAGACCCACTAGCTCGGCTGAGCAGTTCTTC. Protein product: CAIRPTSSAEQFF.

The chain recombines TRBV6-5 with TRBJ2-7, with TRBD1 matching over 8 bases. The germline V gene encodes CDR1 MNHEY and CDR2 SVGAGI. The CDR3 sequence is 17 residues long. The trim removed 4 bases at V and 4 bases at J, leaving 15 bases unmatched. The CDR3 DNA follows: TGTGCCAGCAGTTTCGCCAGTGGGACAGGAATAGATTACGAGCAGTACTTC. Translating gives CASSFASGTGIDYEQYF.

In this sample, this clonotype turned up once. The chain joins TRBV7-3 to TRBJ2-1, with 9 bases that match TRBD2. The CDR3 is 13 residues long. The V gene's germline CDR1 is SGHTA and CDR2 FQGTGA. V dropped 8 bases and J dropped 8; count of bases not matched to a gene: 7. In DNA form, the CDR3 reads TGTGCCAGCGGGCGGGGGGGCGTCTATGAGCAGTTCTTC. Protein: CASGRGGVYEQFF.

The rearrangement links TRBV20-1 to TRBJ2-7, with TRBD1 matching 8 bases. After removal of 3 bases from V and 4 bases from J, the junction contained 11 bases not matched to a gene. Germline V CDR1 and CDR2: DFQATT, SNEGSKA (reference sequence). CDR3 length equals 15 residues. The CDR3 region has the DNA TGCAGTGCTAGGGAAATGGACAGGGCCCCTTACGAGCAGTACTTC. This sequence encodes CSAREMDRAPYEQYF.

The chain combines TRBV20-1 with TRBJ1-1; D gene unclear. Trimming took off 4 bases at V and 4 bases at J, with 10 bases between the two ends. The V gene's germline CDR1 is DFQATT and CDR2 SNEGSKA (reference sequence). The CDR3 length is 12 residues. The CDR3 here is CSAKTRGTEAFF. In DNA, the CDR3 is TGCAGTGCTAAGACCCGGGGCACTGAAGCTTTCTTT.

The chain is built from TRBV7-9 and TRBJ2-1, with 9 bases aligning to TRBD2. The CDR3 covers 15 residues. V gave up 4 bases and J gave up 6 bases; unmatched junction bases: 7. Germline CDR1 reads SEHNR; CDR2 reads FQNEAQ (reference sequence). CDR3 residues: CASSSRGGQSNEQFF. DNA for the CDR3: TGTGCCAGCAGCTCGCGGGGGGGCCAGAGCAATGAGCAGTTCTTC.

The gene calls are TRBV29-1 and TRBJ2-3, with 7 bases lining up with TRBD2. The germline V gene encodes CDR1 SQVTM and CDR2 ANQGSEA. The CDR3 spans 14 residues. Unmatched junction bases numbered 11, after V lost 0 bases and J lost 11 bases. The CDR3 loop is CSVEDGVVGTKQYF. Here the CDR3 DNA reads TGCAGCGTTGAAGATGGGGTCGTGGGGACTAAGCAGTATTTT.

This chain links TRBV18 with TRBJ1-1; D is perhaps TRBD1 (6 bases). Germline V gene lookup returns CDR1 KGHSH and CDR2 LQKENI. CDR3 size: 13 residues. The V gene lost 3 bases and the J gene lost 5 bases, with 10 bases spanning the gap. In DNA, the CDR3 is TGTGCCAGCTCACCGGACAGCTGGACTGAAGCTTTCTTT. It encodes CASSPDSWTEAFF.

The chain carries TRBV30 and TRBJ2-1, with 8 positions matching TRBD2. The V gene's germline CDR1 is GTSNPN and CDR2 SVGIG (reference sequence). CDR3 size: 15 residues. The J segment lost 0 bases and the V segment lost 3 bases, leaving 4 bases of the junction unmatched. This CDR3 is CAWRAGLASYNEQFF. The CDR3, as DNA: TGTGCCTGGAGGGCCGGACTAGCCTCCTACAATGAGCAGTTCTTC. Full variable domain (remainder filled in from reference TRBV30 and TRBJ2-1): SQTIHQWPATLVQPVGSPLSLECTVEGTSNPNLYWYRQAAGRGLQLLFYSVGIGQISSEVPQNLSASRPQDRQFILSSKKLLLSDSGFYLCAWRAGLASYNEQFFGPGTRLTVL.

Here the CDR3 reads CSAERGPNEQFF. CDR3 DNA sequence: TGCAGCGCCGAGAGAGGACCGAATGAGCAGTTCTTC. The chain carries TRBV29-1 and TRBJ2-1; no reliable D call. V was trimmed by 7 bases and J by 7 bases, leaving 14 bases between them. Germline loops: CDR1 SQVTM, CDR2 ANQGSEA. There are 12 residues in the CDR3.

The genes are TRBV30 and TRBJ2-6; 7 bases map to TRBD2. The CDR3 length is 15 residues. The V segment lost 4 bases and the J segment 4 bases; nucleotides outside the gene matches: 7. Germline CDR1 GTSNPN, CDR2 SVGIG (reference sequence). The CDR3 is CAWTLGGSGANVLTF. As DNA, the CDR3 is TGTGCCTGGACACTCGGGGGGTCCGGGGCCAACGTCCTGACTTTC.

The chain couples TRBV7-9 to TRBJ2-5; 8 nucleotides agree with TRBD2. The CDR3 length is 15 residues. The junction had 12 bases not matched to a gene; V was cut back by 8 bases and J by 4 bases. The germline V gene encodes CDR1 SEHNR and CDR2 FQNEAQ (reference sequence). The CDR3 bases are TGTGCCAGCGCCGTGAGCGGGGGACGGGGAGAGACCCAGTACTTC. Translating gives CASAVSGGRGETQYF.

The V call is TRBV7-8, the J call TRBJ2-3; TRBD2 aligns across 9 bases. CDR1 and CDR2 (germline): SGHVS, FQNEAQ. With V trimmed by 7 bases and J by 1 base, 6 bases remained unmatched. This CDR3 has 15 residues. The CDR3 sequence is CASTSAGGRTDTQYF. Written as DNA, the CDR3 is TGTGCCAGCACATCAGCGGGGGGCCGCACAGATACGCAGTATTTT.

The chain combines TRBV2 with TRBJ2-7; TRBD2 aligns across 8 bases. The CDR3 length is 15 residues. V dropped 3 bases and J dropped 2; count of bases not matched to a gene: 6. Germline CDR1 SNHLY, CDR2 FYNNEI. The CDR3 nucleotides are TGTGCCAGCAGTGACCCGGGACTAGGGACCTACGAGCAGTACTTC. This gives the protein CASSDPGLGTYEQYF. Together with reference TRBV2 and TRBJ2-7, the CDR3 gives the full variable domain: EPEVTQTPSHQVTQMGQEVILRCVPISNHLYFYWYRQILGQKVEFLVSFYNNEISEKSEIFDDQFSVERPDGSNFTLKIRSTKLEDSAMYFCASSDPGLGTYEQYFGPGTRLTVT.

This rearrangement joins TRBV5-1 to TRBJ2-3; D uncertain. The CDR3 runs 16 residues. V lost 0 bases and J lost 1, with 12 bases in between. CDR1 is SGHRS, CDR2 YFSETQ, per germline. CDR3 loop: CASSLGNTVGTDTQYF. The CDR3 DNA sequence: TGCGCCAGCAGCTTGGGGAACACGGTCGGCACAGATACGCAGTATTTT.

The chain is built from TRBV30 and TRBJ1-4; no firm D call. V shed 5 bases and J shed 4 bases, with 14 bases lying between them. There are 14 residues in the CDR3. CDR1 and CDR2 from the germline V gene are GTSNPN and SVGIG (reference sequence). In DNA, the CDR3 is TGTGCCTGGGGCCCCAAGGATTATAATGAAAAACTGTTTTTT. Amino acid sequence: CAWGPKDYNEKLFF.

The chain employs TRBV14 and TRBJ2-7, with D unclear. V was cut by 3 bases and J by 2 bases, with 5 bases left in between. Germline loops: CDR1 SGHDN, CDR2 FVKESK. The CDR3 sequence is 12 residues long. CDR3 DNA sequence: TGTGCCAGCAGCCAGGCCACCTACGAGCAGTACTTC. It is translated as CASSQATYEQYF.

V is TRBV4-2 and J is TRBJ2-5; TRBD2 matches at 11 bases. Germline V gene sequence: CDR1 LGHNA, CDR2 YNFKEQ. V was clipped by 0 bases and J by 4 bases; unmatched bases: 4. This CDR3 region has 16 residues. The CDR3, as DNA: TGTGCCAGCAGCCAAGAGAGTCTAGCGGGAGGAGAGACCCAGTACTTC. Protein: CASSQESLAGGETQYF.

The J gene is TRBJ2-7, the V gene TRBV11-2, with D tentatively TRBD1 (5 bases). The V and J ends lost 2 bases and 6 bases respectively, with 5 bases between them. Germline CDR1 and CDR2: SGHAT and FQNNGV. The CDR3 is 11 residues long. The CDR3 DNA sequence: TGTGCCAGCAGCTTAAGGGGCGAGCAGTACTTC. Its protein is CASSLRGEQYF.

The chain joins TRBV7-3 to TRBJ1-6; D unresolved. The CDR3 loop spans 14 amino acids. V was cut by 2 bases and J by 5 bases, with 7 bases left in between. CDR1 and CDR2 (germline): SGHTA, FQGTGA. Here the CDR3 reads CASSLPGDNSPLHF. Here the CDR3 DNA reads TGTGCCAGCAGCTTACCGGGTGATAATTCACCCCTCCACTTT.